These T cell receptor beta chains were read from a single sample in a study of long-term antiretroviral therapy in people with HIV. TCRdb's copy holds only in-frame clones and misses some; the assay was immunoSEQ multiplex PCR. The sample gives about 25,000 clones, 80% to 95% of which show up once; 7% to 10% is in the top ten. Sequenced material: unsorted PBMCs, taken 7.6 years after starting antiretroviral therapy. These receptor sequences come from a middle-aged woman with HIV. Both conserved end residues are part of each CDR3. D genes are given only for firm matches. A clone size is listed for some rows: how often the clone was seen (once, few, many), or a class if it is expanded.

-	-	TRBV5-6	TRBJ2-3	CASSSTTLVGSTDTQYF	TGTGCCAGCAGCTCGACCACTTTGGTGGGGAGCACAGATACGCAGTATTTT
-	-	TRBV7-9	TRBJ2-7	CASSLDSNEQYF	TGTGCCAGCAGCTTAGATTCGAACGAGCAGTACTTC
-	TRBD2	TRBV7-6	TRBJ2-5	CASSLAPPLAGGPLPQETQYF	TGTGCCAGCAGCTTAGCCCCACCCCTAGCGGGGGGACCCCTGCCTCAAGAGACCCAGTACTTC
-	-	TRBV19	TRBJ2-5	CASSGRTASPQETQYF	TGTGCCAGTAGCGGACGGACAGCGAGCCCCCAAGAGACCCAGTACTTC
-	TRBD1	TRBV11-2	TRBJ1-4	CASSPDRGRNEKLFF	TGTGCCAGCAGCCCCGACAGGGGGCGGAATGAAAAACTGTTTTTT
-	TRBD1	TRBV19	TRBJ1-2	CASRHGTDYGYTF	TGTGCCAGTAGGCACGGGACAGACTATGGCTACACCTTC
-	-	TRBV7-6	TRBJ2-3	CASSLTTEVYSTQYF	TGTGCCAGCAGCTTAACTACGGAAGTCTACAGTACGCAGTATTTT
once	TRBD1	TRBV6-6	TRBJ1-1	CASTRQGGAFF	TGTGCCAGCACCAGACAGGGGGGCGCTTTCTTT
-	TRBD2	TRBV5-1	TRBJ2-3	CASSPGLAGGTDTQYF	TGCGCCAGCAGCCCGGGACTAGCGGGGGGCACAGATACGCAGTATTTT
-	TRBD2	TRBV2	TRBJ2-5	CASNGGRVAGEQETQYF	TGTGCCAGCAATGGGGGGAGGGTAGCGGGGGAACAAGAGACCCAGTACTTC
-	-	TRBV4-3	TRBJ1-1	CASSQGVTGRNTEAFF	TGCGCCAGCAGCCAAGGCGTGACGGGTAGGAACACTGAAGCTTTCTTT
-	TRBD1	TRBV27	TRBJ1-1	CASRLDRGGNTEAFF	TGTGCCAGCAGACTTGACAGGGGCGGGAACACTGAAGCTTTCTTT
-	-	TRBV2	TRBJ1-6	CASYLQRVNNSPLHF	TGTGCCAGCTACCTCCAGAGGGTGAATAATTCACCCCTCCACTTT
-	TRBD1	TRBV7-2	TRBJ1-4	CASSTQGEGEKLFF	TGTGCCAGCAGCACCCAGGGGGAGGGAGAAAAACTGTTTTTT
-	TRBD1	TRBV7-2	TRBJ1-1	CASSPGTGGGGSNTEAFF	TGTGCCAGCAGCCCCGGGACAGGGGGCGGGGGATCTAACACTGAAGCTTTCTTT
-	-	TRBV14	TRBJ1-5	CASSQVTFCQPQHF	TGTGCCAGCAGCCAAGTCACGTTCTGTCAGCCCCAGCATTTT
once	-	TRBV7-3	TRBJ1-1	CASSPTGTGEAFF	TGTGCCAGCAGCCCAACCGGGACCGGTGAAGCTTTCTTT
-	-	TRBV13	TRBJ1-2	CASSSLFLDYGYTF	TGTGCCAGCAGCTCCCTTTTCCTAGACTATGGCTACACCTTC
once	-	TRBV5-4	TRBJ1-1	CASSPGPTAGTEAFF	TGTGCCAGCAGCCCGGGACCGACGGCGGGGACTGAAGCTTTCTTT
-	TRBD2	TRBV30	TRBJ2-3	CARSGGASTDTQYF	TGTGCCCGGTCGGGGGGTGCTAGCACAGATACGCAGTATTTT
-	-	TRBV5-5	TRBJ1-3	CASSLEGNTIYF	TGTGCCAGCAGCTTGGAGGGAAACACCATATATTTT
few	TRBD2	TRBV29-1	TRBJ2-5	CRAGTSLSGAQYF	TGCAGAGCCGGGACTAGCCTTAGCGGGGCCCAGTACTTC
-	-	TRBV30	TRBJ2-6	CAWSATSSGANVLTF	TGTGCCTGGAGTGCCACTAGCTCTGGGGCCAACGTCCTGACTTTC
once	-	TRBV29-1	TRBJ1-2	CSGGNRESNYGYTF	TGCAGCGGGGGTAACAGGGAGTCTAACTATGGCTACACCTTC
-	-	TRBV7-8	TRBJ1-5	CASSLAAQGNQPQHF	TGTGCCAGCAGCTTAGCGGCCCAGGGAAATCAGCCCCAGCATTTT
few	TRBD1	TRBV10-3	TRBJ1-3	CAISESTGGSSGNTIYF	TGTGCCATCAGTGAGTCTACAGGGGGCTCCAGTGGAAACACCATATATTTT
-	TRBD2	TRBV9	TRBJ2-1	CASSVDSGGAGEQFF	TGTGCCAGCAGCGTAGATAGCGGGGGGGCGGGTGAGCAGTTCTTC
-	TRBD2	TRBV7-8	TRBJ2-3	CASSLAGTSGGKGTQYF	TGTGCCAGCAGCTTAGCCGGGACTAGCGGGGGGAAGGGTACGCAGTATTTT
-	-	TRBV7-7	TRBJ2-1	CASSSSNGHTEQFF	TGTGCTAGCAGCTCTTCAAACGGACACACTGAGCAGTTCTTC
-	-	TRBV7-9	TRBJ2-2	CASSLRTANTGELFF	TGTGCCAGCAGCTTAAGGACAGCGAACACCGGGGAGCTGTTTTTT
-	TRBD1	TRBV9	TRBJ2-2	CASSSGQGLWGSGELFF	TGTGCCAGCAGCTCGGGACAGGGTTTGTGGGGGTCCGGGGAGCTGTTTTTT
-	TRBD1	TRBV5-8	TRBJ1-4	CASSLPGTGSLFF	TGTGCCAGCAGCTTACCCGGGACAGGGTCACTGTTTTTT
-	TRBD1	TRBV19	TRBJ1-5	CASSGTGGNQPQHF	TGTGCCAGTAGCGGGACAGGGGGAAATCAGCCCCAGCATTTT
-	-	TRBV5-1	TRBJ1-1	CASSFEHLNTEAFF	TGCGCCAGCAGCTTCGAACACTTGAACACTGAAGCTTTCTTT
-	TRBD1	TRBV19	TRBJ2-7	CASSIARTGGYEQYF	TGTGCCAGTAGTATCGCCCGGACAGGGGGCTACGAGCAGTACTTC
-	-	TRBV27	TRBJ1-1	CASSPSAGDMNTEAFF	TGTGCCAGCAGTCCCTCGGCCGGGGACATGAACACTGAAGCTTTCTTT
-	-	TRBV27	TRBJ1-1	CASSLRENTEAFF	TGTGCCAGCAGTTTAAGGGAGAACACTGAAGCTTTCTTT
-	-	TRBV5-5	TRBJ2-7	CASSTSHLTYEQYF	TGTGCCAGCAGCACCTCACACCTGACGTACGAGCAGTACTTC
-	-	TRBV7-2	TRBJ1-5	CASSLVGGINQPQHF	TGTGCCAGCAGCTTAGTGGGGGGGATCAATCAGCCCCAGCATTTT
-	-	TRBV7-2	TRBJ2-7	CASSLKAGSYEQYF	TGTGCCAGCAGCTTAAAGGCAGGTTCCTACGAGCAGTACTTC
-	TRBD1	TRBV25-1	TRBJ1-1	CASSQDRGYTEAFF	TGTGCCAGCAGTCAGGACAGGGGGTACACTGAAGCTTTCTTT
-	-	TRBV19	TRBJ1-5	CASSIRGQPQHF	TGTGCCAGTAGTATACGGGGACAGCCCCAGCATTTT
-	TRBD1	TRBV2	TRBJ1-1	CASSELTGGTEAFF	TGTGCCAGCAGTGAGTTGACAGGGGGCACTGAAGCTTTCTTT
-	-	TRBV30	TRBJ1-1	CAWNRVSYTEAFF	TGTGCCTGGAACAGGGTCTCATACACTGAGGCTTTCTTT
-	-	TRBV4-1	TRBJ2-4	CASSQGGSALTKNIQYF	TGCGCCAGCAGCCAAGGTGGATCCGCCCTCACCAAAAACATTCAGTACTTC